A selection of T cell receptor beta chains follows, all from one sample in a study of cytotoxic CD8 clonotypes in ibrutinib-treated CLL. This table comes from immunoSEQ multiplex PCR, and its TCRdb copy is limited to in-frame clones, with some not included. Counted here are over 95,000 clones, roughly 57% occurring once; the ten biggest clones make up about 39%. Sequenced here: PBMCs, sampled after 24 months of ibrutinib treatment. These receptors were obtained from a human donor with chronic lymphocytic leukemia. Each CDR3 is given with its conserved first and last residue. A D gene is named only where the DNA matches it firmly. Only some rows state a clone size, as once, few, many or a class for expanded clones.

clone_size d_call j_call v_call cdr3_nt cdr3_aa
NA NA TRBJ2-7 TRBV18 TGTGCCAGCTCACTCGGGGAAACGGAGCCTGATTTC CASSLGETEPDF
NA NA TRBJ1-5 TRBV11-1 TGTGCCAGCAGCGTAAGCGACAATCAGCCCCAGCATTTT CASSVSDNQPQHF
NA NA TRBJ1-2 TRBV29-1 TGCAGCGTTGAGGCCGTTGGCGGCTACACCTTC CSVEAVGGYTF
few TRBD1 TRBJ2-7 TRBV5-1 TGCGCCAGTTCGGACAGGGGCTACGAGCAGTACTTC CASSDRGYEQYF
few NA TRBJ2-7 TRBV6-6 TGTGCCAGCAGCCCCCGGGGGAGCTACGAGCAGTACTTC CASSPRGSYEQYF
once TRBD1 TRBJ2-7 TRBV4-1 TGCGCCAGCAGCCCGGGGACAGGGGGCGCGTACGAGCAGTACTTC CASSPGTGGAYEQYF
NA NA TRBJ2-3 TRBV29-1 TGCAGCGTTGCAACAGGTGACTCAGATACGCAGTATTTT CSVATGDSDTQYF
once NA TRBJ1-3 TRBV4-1 TGCGCCAGCAGCCAAGGAGTTGGAAACACCATATATTTT CASSQGVGNTIYF
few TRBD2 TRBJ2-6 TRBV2 TGTGCCAGCAGACGGGGGGTGGAGGACGTCCTGACTTTC CASRRGVEDVLTF
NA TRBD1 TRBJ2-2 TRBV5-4 TGTGCCAGCAGCTTGGCAGGGGGTGTGGACACCGGGGAGCTGTTTTTT CASSLAGGVDTGELFF
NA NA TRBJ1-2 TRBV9 TGTGCCAGCAGCTGGGCATATGGCTACACCTTC CASSWAYGYTF
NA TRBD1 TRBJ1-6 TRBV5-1 TGCGCCAGCAGTTCAGGGGGAGGTTCACCCCTCCACTTT CASSSGGGSPLHF
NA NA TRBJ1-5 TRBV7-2 TGTGCCAGCAGCTTATCCCCCAATCAGCCCCAGCATTTT CASSLSPNQPQHF
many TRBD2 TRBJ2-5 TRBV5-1 TGCGCCAGCAGCTCAGGACTAGCGGCGTCCGCCCAAGAGACCCAGTACTTC CASSSGLAASAQETQYF
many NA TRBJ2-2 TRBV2 TGTGCCAGCAGTGTACTGGGCGGGGAGCTGTTTTTT CASSVLGGELFF
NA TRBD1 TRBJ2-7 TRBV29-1 TGCAGCGCTGGACAGGGTTTGTTCTACGAGCAGTACTTC CSAGQGLFYEQYF
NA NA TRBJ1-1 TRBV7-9 TGTGCCAGCAGCTTATTCCCGGGGGATCCGTTGGAGACTGAAGCTTTCTTT CASSLFPGDPLETEAFF
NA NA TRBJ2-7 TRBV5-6 TGTGCCAGCAGCTTGCGGGGCTACGAGCAGTACTTC CASSLRGYEQYF
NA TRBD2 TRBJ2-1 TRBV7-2 TGTGCCAGCAGCTCTACTAGCGGCTACAATGAGCAGTTCTTC CASSSTSGYNEQFF
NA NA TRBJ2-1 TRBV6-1 TGTGCCAGCAGTCCCGGCACCTCCTATTACAATGAGCAGTTCTTC CASSPGTSYYNEQFF
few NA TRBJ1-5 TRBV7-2 TGTGCCAGCAGCTTAGTCCTCGAGAATCAGCCCCAGCATTTT CASSLVLENQPQHF
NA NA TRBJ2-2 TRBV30 TGTGCCTGGAGTCTTCAACAGGCGAGTGAGCTGTTTTTT CAWSLQQASELFF
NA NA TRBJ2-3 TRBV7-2 TGTGCCAGCAGCCCCCAGGGGCAGGGGCGAGCAGATACGCAGTATTTT CASSPQGQGRADTQYF
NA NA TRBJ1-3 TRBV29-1 TGCAGCGTTGAGTACTCCGGAGCTCGAAACACCATATATTTT CSVEYSGARNTIYF
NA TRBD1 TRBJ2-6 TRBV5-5 TGTGCCAGCACCCAACAGGGGGCTGGGGCCAACGTCCTGACTTTC CASTQQGAGANVLTF
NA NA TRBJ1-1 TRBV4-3 TGCGCCAGCAGCCCCAGGACTACCCAGAGCGCTGAAGCTTTCTTT CASSPRTTQSAEAFF
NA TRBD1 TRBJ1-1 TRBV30 TGTGCCTGGAGATCAGACAGGGGGTACATGAACACTGAAGCTTTCTTT CAWRSDRGYMNTEAFF
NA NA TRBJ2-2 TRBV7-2 TGTGCCAGCAGCTTATTCGGCGGGGCACGGACCGGGGAGCTGTTTTTT CASSLFGGARTGELFF
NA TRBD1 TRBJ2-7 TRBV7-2 TGTGCCAGCAGCTTGGCGGGACAGGGCTACGAGCAGTACTTC CASSLAGQGYEQYF
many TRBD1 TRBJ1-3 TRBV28 TGTGCCAGCAGCCGTTGGACAGGGAGGGGCTCTGGAAACACCATATATTTT CASSRWTGRGSGNTIYF
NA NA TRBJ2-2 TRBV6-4 TGTGCCAGCAGTGTGGAGGAGGACACCGGGGAGCTGTTTTTT CASSVEEDTGELFF
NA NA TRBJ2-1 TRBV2 TGTGCCAGCAGGCTTAATTACTACAATGAGCAGTTCTTC CASRLNYYNEQFF
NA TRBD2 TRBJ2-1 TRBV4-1 TGCGCCAGCAGCTCGGGAGGCGGGGAACGGTTCTTC CASSSGGGERFF
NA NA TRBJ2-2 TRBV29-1 TGCAGCGTTCGCACAGCCCTACCTAACACCGGGGAGCTGTTTTTT CSVRTALPNTGELFF
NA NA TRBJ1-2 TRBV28 TGTGCCAGCAGTTCCCCGGAGGTCGGGACTTTTAAGGACTATGGCTACACCTTC CASSSPEVGTFKDYGYTF
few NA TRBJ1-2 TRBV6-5 TGTGCCAGCAGGGCAGCCGGAGGCTACACCTTC CASRAAGGYTF
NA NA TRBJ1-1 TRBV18 TGTGCCAGCTCACCCGCGGGGACCAGGTGGGGCACTGAAGCTTTCTTT CASSPAGTRWGTEAFF
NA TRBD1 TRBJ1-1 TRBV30 TGTGCCTGGGCACGAACAGGGGGTAGCACTGAAGCTTTCTTT CAWARTGGSTEAFF
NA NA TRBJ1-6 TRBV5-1 TGCGCCAGCAGCTTGGACAGGGTGAGTTCACCCCTCCACTTT CASSLDRVSSPLHF
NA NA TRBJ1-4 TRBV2 TGTGCCAGCAGTCTCGAGAGGAAACTGTTTTTT CASSLERKLFF
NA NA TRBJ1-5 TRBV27 TGTGCCAGCAGTTTAATAGGGGGCAATCAGCCCCAGCATTTT CASSLIGGNQPQHF
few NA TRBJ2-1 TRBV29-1 TGCAGCGCGGAGGGGAGGTACAATGAGCAGTTCTTC CSAEGRYNEQFF
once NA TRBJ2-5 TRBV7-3 TGTGCCAGCAGCTTATCCGGAGAGACCCAGTACTTC CASSLSGETQYF
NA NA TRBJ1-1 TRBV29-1 TGCAGCGTTGAAGTGGGGGGGAACACTGAAGCTTTCTTT CSVEVGGNTEAFF
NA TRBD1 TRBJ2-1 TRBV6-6 TGTGCCAGCAGTTATGGGACAGGATACTACAATGAGCAGTTCTTC CASSYGTGYYNEQFF
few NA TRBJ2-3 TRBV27 TGTGCCACTGCCTCCACAGATACGCAGTATTTT CATASTDTQYF
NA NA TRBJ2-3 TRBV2 TGTGCCGGTGACAATGGGGGAGGCACAGATACGCAGTATTTT CAGDNGGGTDTQYF
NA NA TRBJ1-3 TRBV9 TGTGCCAGCAGCGTTGGGGATTCAACAGGAAACACCATATATTTT CASSVGDSTGNTIYF